This T cell receptor (beta chain) was profiled in a study of cytomegalovirus exposure and HLA in healthy donors. Study findings and constraints: CMV serostatus was the sole immune exposure information available. A reported reduction in N-insertions relative to the roughly 710-donor mean was seen in an Asian-associated ancestry cluster in a later analysis. It was 150 or so TCR beta chains that were listed as cytomegalovirus-associated.

About this clone itself: The antigen is not known.

The germline V gene encodes CDR1 SNHLY and CDR2 FYNNEI. The V end lost 6 bases, the J end lost 9 bases, and 15 bases lay between the germline ends. The CDR3 extends over 14 amino acids. PCR employed 60 Vbeta and 13 Jbeta primers. Per the study methods: A later analysis tallied roughly 77 million unique TCR beta chains, some 10 million of them shared. Generated by immunoSEQ multiplex PCR, the TCRdb table keeps only in-frame clones and is missing some. Clone size and the V and J calls come from that table; the DNA yielded D and trimming. The table has roughly 140,000 clones, about 84% seen once; the top ten hold 2% to 2.5%.

This sequence originates from a woman aged 18-35 years in good health and CMV-seropositive. The chain joins TRBV2 to TRBJ1-6; possibly TRBD1 for D (6 bases). What was sequenced was PBMCs. The CDR3 coding sequence is TGTGCCAGCAGGGGCCGGGACACGGTTTCACCCCTCCACTTT. It is translated as CASRGRDTVSPLHF. The full variable domain, in which reference TRBV2 and TRBJ1-6 provide the parts outside the CDR3, is EPEVTQTPSHQVTQMGQEVILRCVPISNHLYFYWYRQILGQKVEFLVSFYNNEISEKSEIFDDQFSVERPDGSNFTLKIRSTKLEDSAMYFCASRGRDTVSPLHFGNGTRLTVT.